Below, 13 T cell receptor beta chains from the same sample are listed, as sequenced in a study of T cells in Graves' hyperthyroidism and ophthalmopathy. Using RNA transcripts as the source, TCR beta CDR3 regions were amplified. The HTBI primer set served for first-round RT-PCR of the TCR CDR3. TCRdb re-derived calls from the multiplex PCR reads in MiXCR, one entry per CDR3 protein. The sample consists of over 350,000 distinct CDR3 sequences, under 15% of them appearing once. The specimen was blood. The source of these receptors is a man aged 18 to 29 with Graves' ophthalmopathy.

This clonotype was observed a handful of times. V is TRBV9 and J is TRBJ1-4; 10 bases agree with TRBD1. Germline CDR1 is SGDLS and CDR2 is YYNGEE. This CDR3 has 14 residues. V lost 3 bases to trimming and J lost 5 bases; unmatched junction nucleotides: 1. Written as DNA, the CDR3 is TGTGCCAGCAGCGGGGGACAGGGGAATGAAAAACTGTTTTTT. It encodes CASSGGQGNEKLFF. Full variable domain (rest looked up from reference TRBV9 and TRBJ1-4): DSGVTQTPKHLITATGQRVTLRCSPRSGDLSVYWYQQSLDQGLQFLIQYYNGEERAKGNILERFSAQQFPDLHSELNLSSLELGDSALYFCASSGGQGNEKLFFGSGTQLSVL.

This clonotype was recorded many times. The chain is built from TRBV18 and TRBJ2-7, with 11 bases lining up with TRBD1. V was pared by 3 bases and J by 5 bases, with 3 bases of the junction left unmatched. Germline V gene sequence: CDR1 KGHSH, CDR2 LQKENI. The CDR3 sequence is 14 residues long. CDR3 protein: CASSPGQGEDEQYF. The DNA for the CDR3 is TGTGCCAGCTCACCGGGACAGGGGGAGGACGAGCAGTACTTC.

This clonotype was seen only a few times. This chain connects TRBV12-3 or TRBV12-4 to TRBJ1-4; no reliable D call. CDR3 length equals 15 residues. The V end was cut by 2 bases, the J end by 8 bases, with 15 bases between. The CDR3 region is CASSLKGRDPEKLFF. The CDR3 DNA reads as TGTGCCAGCAGTTTAAAAGGGCGGGATCCGGAAAAACTGTTTTTT.

This chain uses TRBV10-1 with TRBJ2-3; D perhaps matches TRBD1 (5 bases). Germline-derived CDR1 and CDR2 are WNHNN and SYGVQD (reference sequence). The V gene lost 2 bases and the J gene lost 6 bases, with 15 bases spanning the gap. CDR3 size: 15 residues. In DNA, the CDR3 is TGCGCCAGCAGTGAGACAGGCACATCAGTCGATACGCAGTATTTT. This sequence encodes CASSETGTSVDTQYF.

The chain combines TRBV19 with TRBJ1-5; 8 nucleotides align to TRBD1. Germline CDR1 LNHDA, CDR2 SQIVND (reference sequence). The CDR3 is made up of 17 amino acids. The V segment lost 0 bases and the J segment 3 bases; nucleotides outside the gene matches: 7. CDR3 sequence (DNA): TGTGCCAGTAGTATAGATTGGTACAGGGGGATCAATCAGCCCCAGCATTTT. This translates into CASSIDWYRGINQPQHF.

This clonotype came up many times. The chain links TRBV7-9 to TRBJ2-3; 7 bases agree with TRBD2. Germline V CDR1 and CDR2: SEHNR, FQNEAQ (reference sequence). V trimming: 1 base; J trimming: 4 bases; junction bases outside the gene matches: 8. This CDR3 spans 16 amino acids. This chain's CDR3 is CASSLGGGDRADTQYF. The DNA of the CDR3 is TGTGCCAGCAGCTTAGGGGGGGGGGACCGGGCAGATACGCAGTATTTT.

Comments on this clonotype: One end of the junction does not line up with germline, which may come from a read error. The chain combines TRBV7-9 with TRBJ2-7; 9 bases match TRBD2. The CDR3 covers 15 residues. Germline CDR1 reads SEHNR; CDR2 reads FQNEAQ (reference sequence). CDR3 region: CASSLVRGGGYEQYF. Here the CDR3 DNA reads TGTGCCAGTAGCTTAGTACGCGGGGGGGGCTACGAGCAGTACTTC. The variable domain in full, completed from reference TRBV7-9 and TRBJ2-7, reads DTGVSQNPRHKITKRGQNVTFRCDPISEHNRLYWYRQTLGQGPEFLTYFQNEAQLEKSRLLSDRFSAERPKGSFSTLEIQRTEQGDSAMYLCASSLVRGGGYEQYFGPGTRLTVT.

This chain uses TRBV7-9 with TRBJ1-1, with a tentative D call TRBD1 (5 bases). The CDR3 sequence is 14 residues long. Deletions cut 3 bases from V and 3 bases from J, with 11 bases between. CDR1 and CDR2 from the germline V gene are SEHNR and FQNEAQ (reference sequence). In DNA, the CDR3 is TGTGCCAGCAGCTTCCCCCAGGGCGACACTGAAGCTTTCTTT. Translated, it gives CASSFPQGDTEAFF.

The sample holds a few counts of this clonotype. This chain connects TRBV2 to TRBJ2-7; no clear D. The germline V gene has CDR1 SNHLY and CDR2 FYNNEI. This CDR3 is built from 14 residues. Trimming took 7 bases from V and 5 from J, leaving 18 bases between them. CDR3: CASTPSATSNEQYF. CDR3 nucleotide sequence: TGTGCCAGCACTCCTTCGGCTACCAGCAACGAGCAGTACTTC.

This clonotype was counted many times. This chain links TRBV11-3 with TRBJ2-5; 10 bases line up with TRBD1. The CDR3 contains 16 residues. The J segment lost 5 bases and the V segment lost 5 bases, leaving 11 bases of the junction unmatched. From germline, CDR1 is SGHNT and CDR2 YENEEA. The CDR3 sequence: CASSHVRTGGDETQYF. CDR3 in DNA: TGTGCCAGCAGCCACGTCCGGACAGGGGGTGACGAGACCCAGTACTTC.

This chain joins TRBV5-1 and TRBJ2-7; D could derive from TRBD1 or TRBD2 (5 bases each). Germline V gene lookup returns CDR1 SGHRS and CDR2 YFSETQ. V shed 3 bases and J shed 6 bases, with 22 bases lying between them. This CDR3 spans 16 amino acids. Here the CDR3 reads CASSWGGGIVGGEQYF. CDR3 nucleotides: TGCGCCAGCAGCTGGGGTGGGGGTATCGTTGGTGGCGAGCAGTACTTC. The whole variable domain, filled in from reference TRBV5-1 and TRBJ2-7, reads KAGVTQTPRYLIKTRGQQVTLSCSPISGHRSVSWYQQTPGQGLQFLFEYFSETQRNKGNFPGRFSGRQFSNSRSEMNVSTLELGDSALYLCASSWGGGIVGGEQYFGPGTRLTVT.

In this sample, this clonotype turned up many times. The V gene is TRBV29-1, the J gene TRBJ2-5; 7 bases are shared with TRBD2. Germline trimming cut 5 bases from V and 4 bases from J; bases unmatched to any gene: 10. Per germline, CDR1 SQVTM and CDR2 ANQGSEA. The CDR3 is made up of 14 amino acids. The CDR3 reads CSVSRDYNLETQYF. In DNA form, the CDR3 reads TGCAGCGTTAGCAGGGACTACAATCTAGAGACCCAGTACTTC.

V and J are TRBV18 and TRBJ1-6, with unresolved D. Germline V lookup: CDR1 KGHSH, CDR2 LQKENI. The CDR3 length is 14 residues. V lost 3 bases and J 6 bases, leaving 9 bases between the germline ends. Written as DNA, the CDR3 is TGTGCCAGCTCACCTCGAGCAGCTAATTCACCCCTCCACTTT. It yields the protein CASSPRAANSPLHF.